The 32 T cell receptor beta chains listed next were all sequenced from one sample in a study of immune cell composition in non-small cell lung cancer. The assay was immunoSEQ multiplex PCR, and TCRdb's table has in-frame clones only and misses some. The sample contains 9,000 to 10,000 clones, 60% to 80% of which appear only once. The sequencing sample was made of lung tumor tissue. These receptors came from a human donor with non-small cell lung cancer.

The CDR3 region is CASRENGAQRSEQYF. The CDR3 DNA sequence: TGTGCCAGCAGAGAAAACGGGGCTCAGAGATCCGAGCAGTACTTC. The chain combines TRBV28 with TRBJ2-7; the D gene could be TRBD1 or TRBD2 (5 bases each). Germline CDR1 is MDHEN and CDR2 is SYDVKM. The CDR3 consists of 15 residues. Trimming took off 6 bases at V and 6 bases at J, with 21 bases between the two ends.

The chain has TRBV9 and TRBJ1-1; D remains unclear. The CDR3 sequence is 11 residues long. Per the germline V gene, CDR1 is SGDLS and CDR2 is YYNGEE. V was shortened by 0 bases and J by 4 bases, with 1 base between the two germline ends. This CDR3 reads CASSVVTEAFF. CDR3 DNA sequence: TGTGCCAGCAGCGTAGTCACTGAAGCTTTCTTT. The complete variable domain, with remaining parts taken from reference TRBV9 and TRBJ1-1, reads DSGVTQTPKHLITATGQRVTLRCSPRSGDLSVYWYQQSLDQGLQFLIQYYNGEERAKGNILERFSAQQFPDLHSELNLSSLELGDSALYFCASSVVTEAFFGQGTRLTVV.

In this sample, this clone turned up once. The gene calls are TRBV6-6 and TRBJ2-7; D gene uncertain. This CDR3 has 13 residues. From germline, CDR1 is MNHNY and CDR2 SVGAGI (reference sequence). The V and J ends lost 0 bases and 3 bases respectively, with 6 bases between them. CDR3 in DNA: TGTGCCAGCAGTTACTCGCCAGACTACGAGCAGTACTTC. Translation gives CASSYSPDYEQYF.

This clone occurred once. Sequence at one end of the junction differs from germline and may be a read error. CDR3 loop: CASRPSTNSGYTF. CDR3 nucleotides: TGTGCCAGCAGGCCCTCGACGAACTCTGGCTACACCTTC. The rearrangement joins TRBV6-5 to TRBJ1-2, with D unclear. Germline CDR1 and CDR2: MNHEY and SVGAGI. The CDR3 sequence is 13 residues long.

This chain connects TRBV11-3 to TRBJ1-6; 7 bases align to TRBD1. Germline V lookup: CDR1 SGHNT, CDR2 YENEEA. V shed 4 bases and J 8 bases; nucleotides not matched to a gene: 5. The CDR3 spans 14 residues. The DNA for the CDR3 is TGTGCCAGCAGCTCCGGGACAGTGTATTCACCCCTCCACTTT. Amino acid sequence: CASSSGTVYSPLHF.

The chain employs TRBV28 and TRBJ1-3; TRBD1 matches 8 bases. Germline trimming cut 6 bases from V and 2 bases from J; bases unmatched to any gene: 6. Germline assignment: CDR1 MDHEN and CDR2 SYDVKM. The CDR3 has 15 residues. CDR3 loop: CASRTSGGAGNTIYF. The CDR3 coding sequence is TGTGCCAGCAGAACTTCAGGGGGCGCTGGAAACACCATATATTTT.

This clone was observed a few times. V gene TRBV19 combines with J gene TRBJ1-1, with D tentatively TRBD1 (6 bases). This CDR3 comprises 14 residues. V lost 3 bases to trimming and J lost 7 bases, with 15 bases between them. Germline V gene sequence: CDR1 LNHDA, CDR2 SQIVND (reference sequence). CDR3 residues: CASSMARGLGEAFF. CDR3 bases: TGTGCCAGTAGTATGGCTAGGGGGTTGGGTGAAGCTTTCTTT. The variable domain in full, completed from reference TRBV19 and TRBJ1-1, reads DGGITQSPKYLFRKEGQNVTLSCEQNLNHDAMYWYRQDPGQGLRLIYYSQIVNDFQKGDIAEGYSVSREKKESFPLTVTSAQKNPTAFYLCASSMARGLGEAFFGQGTRLTVV.

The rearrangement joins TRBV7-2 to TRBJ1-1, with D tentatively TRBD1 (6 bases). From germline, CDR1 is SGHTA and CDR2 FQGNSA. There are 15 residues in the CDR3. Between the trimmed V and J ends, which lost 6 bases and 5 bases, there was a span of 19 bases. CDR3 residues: CASSRTRGVRTEAFF. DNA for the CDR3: TGTGCCAGCAGTCGGACGAGGGGGGTCAGGACTGAAGCTTTCTTT.

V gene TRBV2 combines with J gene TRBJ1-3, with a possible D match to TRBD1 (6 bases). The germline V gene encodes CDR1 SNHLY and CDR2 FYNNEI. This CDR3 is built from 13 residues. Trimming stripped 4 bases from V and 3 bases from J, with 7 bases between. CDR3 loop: CASSAGDGNTIYF. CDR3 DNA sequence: TGTGCCAGCAGTGCAGGGGATGGAAACACCATATATTTT.

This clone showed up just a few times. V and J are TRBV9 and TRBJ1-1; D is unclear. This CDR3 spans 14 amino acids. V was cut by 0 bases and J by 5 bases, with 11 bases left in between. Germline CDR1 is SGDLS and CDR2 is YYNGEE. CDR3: CASSVGPRETEAFF. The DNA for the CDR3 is TGTGCCAGCAGCGTAGGTCCGAGGGAGACTGAAGCTTTCTTT.

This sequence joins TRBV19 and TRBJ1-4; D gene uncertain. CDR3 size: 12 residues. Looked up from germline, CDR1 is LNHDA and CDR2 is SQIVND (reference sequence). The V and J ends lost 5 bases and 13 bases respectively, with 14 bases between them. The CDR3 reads CASSSRVLRLFF. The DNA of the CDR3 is TGTGCCAGTAGTTCCCGAGTCCTCCGACTGTTTTTT.

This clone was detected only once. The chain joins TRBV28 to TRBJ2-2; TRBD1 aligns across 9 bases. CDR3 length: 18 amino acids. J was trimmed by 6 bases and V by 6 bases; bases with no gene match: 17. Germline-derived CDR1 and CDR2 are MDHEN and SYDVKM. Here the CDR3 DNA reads TGTGCCAGCAGGACCACACGGTTCCGGGACAGGGAGGCCGGGGAGCTGTTTTTT. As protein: CASRTTRFRDREAGELFF.

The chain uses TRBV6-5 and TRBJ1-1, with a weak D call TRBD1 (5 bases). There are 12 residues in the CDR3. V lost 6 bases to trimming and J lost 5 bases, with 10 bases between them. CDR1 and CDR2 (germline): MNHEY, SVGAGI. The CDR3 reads CASRGGVTEAFF. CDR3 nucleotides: TGTGCCAGCAGGGGGGGAGTTACTGAAGCTTTCTTT.

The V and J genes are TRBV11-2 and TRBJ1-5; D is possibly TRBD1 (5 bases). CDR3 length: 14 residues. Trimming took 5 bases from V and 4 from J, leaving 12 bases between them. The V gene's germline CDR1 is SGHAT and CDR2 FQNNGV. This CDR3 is CASSLKWGNQPQHF. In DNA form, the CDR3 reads TGTGCCAGCAGCCTGAAATGGGGGAATCAGCCCCAGCATTTT.

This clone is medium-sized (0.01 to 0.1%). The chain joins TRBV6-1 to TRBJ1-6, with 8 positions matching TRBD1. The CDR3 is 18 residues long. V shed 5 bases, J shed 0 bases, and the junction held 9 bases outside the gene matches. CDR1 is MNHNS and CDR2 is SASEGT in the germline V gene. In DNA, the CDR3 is TGTGCCAGCAGTCAAGGACAGGGAGGTAACTCCTATAATTCACCCCTCCACTTT. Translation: CASSQGQGGNSYNSPLHF.

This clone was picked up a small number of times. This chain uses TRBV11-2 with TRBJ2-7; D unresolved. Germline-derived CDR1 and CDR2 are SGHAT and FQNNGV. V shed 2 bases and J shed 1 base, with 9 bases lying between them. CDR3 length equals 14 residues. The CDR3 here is CASSLTRQSYEQYF. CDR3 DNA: TGTGCCAGCAGCTTAACCCGGCAGTCCTACGAGCAGTACTTC. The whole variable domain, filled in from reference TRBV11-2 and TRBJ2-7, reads EAGVAQSPRYKIIEKRQSVAFWCNPISGHATLYWYQQILGQGPKLLIQFQNNGVVDDSQLPKDRFSAERLKGVDSTLKIQPAKLEDSAVYLCASSLTRQSYEQYFGPGTRLTVT.

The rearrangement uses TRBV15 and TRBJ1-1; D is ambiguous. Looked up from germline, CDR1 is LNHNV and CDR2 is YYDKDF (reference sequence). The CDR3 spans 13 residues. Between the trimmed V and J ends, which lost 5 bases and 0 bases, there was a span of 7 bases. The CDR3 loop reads CATSVMLNTEAFF. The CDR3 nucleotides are TGTGCCACCAGCGTCATGTTGAACACTGAAGCTTTCTTT.

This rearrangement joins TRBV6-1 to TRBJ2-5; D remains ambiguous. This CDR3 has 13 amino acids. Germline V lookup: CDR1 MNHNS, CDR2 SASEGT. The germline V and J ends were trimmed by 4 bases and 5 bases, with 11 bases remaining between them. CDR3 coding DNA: TGTGCCAGCAGTGTTGTGCGCCTCGAGACCCAGTACTTC. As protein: CASSVVRLETQYF.

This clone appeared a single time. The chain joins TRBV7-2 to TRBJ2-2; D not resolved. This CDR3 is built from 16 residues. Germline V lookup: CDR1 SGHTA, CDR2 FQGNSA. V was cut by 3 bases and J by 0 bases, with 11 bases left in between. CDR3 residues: CASSFRPTANTGELFF. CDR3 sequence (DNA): TGTGCCAGCAGCTTTAGGCCTACCGCGAACACCGGGGAGCTGTTTTTT.

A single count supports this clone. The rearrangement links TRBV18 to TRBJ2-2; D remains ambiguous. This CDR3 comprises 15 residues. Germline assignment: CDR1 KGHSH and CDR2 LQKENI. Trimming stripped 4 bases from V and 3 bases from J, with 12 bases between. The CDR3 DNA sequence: TGTGCCAGCTCACTCATTCAAGTCTACACCGGGGAGCTGTTTTTT. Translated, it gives CASSLIQVYTGELFF.

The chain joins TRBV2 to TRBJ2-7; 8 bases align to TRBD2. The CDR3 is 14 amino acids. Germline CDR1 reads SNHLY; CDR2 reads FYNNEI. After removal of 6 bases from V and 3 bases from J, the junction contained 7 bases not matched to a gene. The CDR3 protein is CASRRGTSIYEQYF. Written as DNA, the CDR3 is TGTGCCAGCAGGCGCGGGACTAGTATCTACGAGCAGTACTTC. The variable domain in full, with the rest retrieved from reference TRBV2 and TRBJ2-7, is EPEVTQTPSHQVTQMGQEVILRCVPISNHLYFYWYRQILGQKVEFLVSFYNNEISEKSEIFDDQFSVERPDGSNFTLKIRSTKLEDSAMYFCASRRGTSIYEQYFGPGTRLTVT.

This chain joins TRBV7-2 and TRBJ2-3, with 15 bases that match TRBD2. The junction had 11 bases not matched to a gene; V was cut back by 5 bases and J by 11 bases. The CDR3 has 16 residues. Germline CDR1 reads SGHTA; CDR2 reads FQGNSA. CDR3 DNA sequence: TGTGCCAGCAGCCGAGGACTAGCGGGGGGGCGCGAGTGGCAGTATTTT. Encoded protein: CASSRGLAGGREWQYF.

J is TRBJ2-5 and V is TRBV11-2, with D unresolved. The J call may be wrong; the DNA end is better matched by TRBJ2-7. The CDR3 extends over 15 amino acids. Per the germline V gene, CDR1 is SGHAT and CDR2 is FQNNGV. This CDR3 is CASSPGPRPPNEQYF. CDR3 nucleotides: TGTGCCAGCAGCCCTGGACCTCGCCCACCGAACGAGCAGTACTTC.

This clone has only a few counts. The CDR3 spells CASSQDQGLAGNEQFF. The CDR3 bases are TGCGCCAGCAGCCAAGACCAAGGACTAGCGGGGAATGAGCAGTTCTTC. The V call is TRBV4-3, the J call TRBJ2-1; 12 nucleotides align to TRBD2. CDR1 and CDR2 from the germline V gene are LGHNA and YSLEER. The CDR3 is 16 amino acids. Trimming removed 0 bases from V and 7 bases from J; junction bases left unmatched: 4.

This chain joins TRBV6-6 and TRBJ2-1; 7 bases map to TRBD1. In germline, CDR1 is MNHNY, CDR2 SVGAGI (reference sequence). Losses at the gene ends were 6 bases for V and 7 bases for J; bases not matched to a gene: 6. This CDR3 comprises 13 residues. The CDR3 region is CASRIGTVNEQFF. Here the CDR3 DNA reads TGTGCCAGCAGAATCGGGACAGTTAATGAGCAGTTCTTC.

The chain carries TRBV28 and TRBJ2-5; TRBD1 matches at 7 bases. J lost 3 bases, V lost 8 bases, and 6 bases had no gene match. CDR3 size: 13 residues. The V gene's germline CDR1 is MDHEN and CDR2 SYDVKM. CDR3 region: CASGTTGKETQYF. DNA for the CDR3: TGTGCCAGCGGCACGACAGGGAAAGAGACCCAGTACTTC. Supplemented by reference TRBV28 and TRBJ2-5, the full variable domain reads DVKVTQSSRYLVKRTGEKVFLECVQDMDHENMFWYRQDPGLGLRLIYFSYDVKMKEKGDIPEGYSVSREKKERFSLILESASTNQTSMYLCASGTTGKETQYFGPGTRLLVL.

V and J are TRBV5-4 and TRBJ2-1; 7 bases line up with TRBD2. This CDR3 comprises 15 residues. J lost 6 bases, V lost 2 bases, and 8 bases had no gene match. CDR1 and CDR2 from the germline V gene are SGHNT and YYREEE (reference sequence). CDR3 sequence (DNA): TGTGCCAGCAGCTTTGTTGCGGGGGTAGGCAATGAGCAGTTCTTC. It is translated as CASSFVAGVGNEQFF.

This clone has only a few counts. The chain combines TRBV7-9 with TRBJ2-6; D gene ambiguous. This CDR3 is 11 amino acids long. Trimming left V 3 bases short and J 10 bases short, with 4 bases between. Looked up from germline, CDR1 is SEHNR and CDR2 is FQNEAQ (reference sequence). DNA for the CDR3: TGTGCCAGCAGCTTCGGAAACGTCCTGACTTTC. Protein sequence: CASSFGNVLTF.

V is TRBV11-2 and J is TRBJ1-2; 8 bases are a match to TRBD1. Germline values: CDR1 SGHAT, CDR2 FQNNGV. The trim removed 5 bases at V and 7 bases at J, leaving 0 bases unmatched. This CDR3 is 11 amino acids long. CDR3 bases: TGTGCCAGCAGCGACAGGGGTGGCTACACCTTC. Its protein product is CASSDRGGYTF.

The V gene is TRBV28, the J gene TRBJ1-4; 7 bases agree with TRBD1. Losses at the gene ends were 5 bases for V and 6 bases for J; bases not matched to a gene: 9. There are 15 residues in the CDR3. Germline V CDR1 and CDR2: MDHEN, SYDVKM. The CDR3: CASSIVSGQYEKLFF. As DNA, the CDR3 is TGTGCCAGCAGTATCGTCTCGGGACAGTATGAAAAACTGTTTTTT.

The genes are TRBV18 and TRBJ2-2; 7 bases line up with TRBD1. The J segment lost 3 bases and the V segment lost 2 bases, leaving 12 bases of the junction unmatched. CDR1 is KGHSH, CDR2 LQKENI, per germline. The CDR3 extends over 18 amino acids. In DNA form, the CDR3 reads TGTGCCAGCTCACCAAGGTTTTTACGGACAGGACACACCGGGGAGCTGTTTTTT. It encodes CASSPRFLRTGHTGELFF.

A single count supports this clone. CDR3 DNA sequence: TGTGCCAGCAGCCTCGGGGAGGTCGGCCCAGATACGCAGTATTTT. It encodes CASSLGEVGPDTQYF. The rearrangement links TRBV7-2 to TRBJ2-3; tentatively, D is TRBD2 (6 bases). Trimming took off 5 bases at V and 4 bases at J, with 16 bases between the two ends. CDR1 SGHTA and CDR2 FQGNSA come from the germline V gene. This CDR3 has 15 residues.